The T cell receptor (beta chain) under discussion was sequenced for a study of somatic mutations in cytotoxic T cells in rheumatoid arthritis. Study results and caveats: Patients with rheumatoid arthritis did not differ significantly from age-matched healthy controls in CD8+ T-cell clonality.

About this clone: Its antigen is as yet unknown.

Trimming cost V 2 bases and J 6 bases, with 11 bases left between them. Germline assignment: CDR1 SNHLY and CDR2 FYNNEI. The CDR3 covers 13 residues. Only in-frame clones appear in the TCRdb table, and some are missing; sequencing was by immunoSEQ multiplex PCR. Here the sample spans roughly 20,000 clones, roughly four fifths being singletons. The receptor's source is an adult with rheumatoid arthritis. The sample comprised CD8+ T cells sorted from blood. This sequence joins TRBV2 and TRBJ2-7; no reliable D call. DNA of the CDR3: TGTGCCAGCAGTGAAAGCATGTCCCCCGAGCAGTACTTC. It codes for CASSESMSPEQYF.